Detailed here is one T cell receptor (beta chain). Its antigen specificity is not known. Base qualities are not at hand, and no much larger clone is one base apart. Relative to germline, V is 4 bases shorter and J is 5 bases shorter, with 14 bases between their ends. Per the germline V gene, MNHEY is the CDR1 and SVGAGI is the CDR2. From its cysteine to its phenylalanine, the CDR3 spans 14 amino acids. CDR3 DNA is the only sequence kept; it has 42 bases, read in frame from the first base. This specimen belongs to a study of patients and donors after allogeneic stem cell transplantation (dated by TCRdb to 2018 to 2020). Library preparation employed RT-PCR. TCRdb shows the sequencer as NextSeq 550. Clones were called with MiXCR by TCRdb after fastp trimmed the public reads at Q25, and only in-frame beta chains were retained. Rows matching on CDR3 protein sequence are summarized as one entry with the most common DNA and genes. This sample gives approximately 200,000 distinct CDR3 sequences in total; less than 45% of them show up just once. The ten largest clones capture about 33% of the sample.

Sequencing input: blood, either unsorted or a sorted T cell fraction (not recorded which). This TCR derives from a human donor who was either an allogeneic HSCT recipient or a stem cell or donor lymphocyte infusion donor (not recorded which). It is not recorded whose cells these are; they may come from a transplant donor. The chain was built from TRBV6-5 and TRBJ2-5, with a tentative D gene TRBD2 over 5 matching bases. CDR3 sequence: CASSFLDGGETQYF. The DNA is as follows: TGTGCCAGCAGTTTCCTGGACGGCGGGGAGACCCAGTACTTC.